The present TCR beta chain was sequenced within a study of blood T cell repertoires in COVID-19. Some clones are missing from TCRdb's copy, which holds only in-frame ones; the method was immunoSEQ multiplex PCR. The sample comprises hundreds of thousands of clones, approximately 88% of which are singletons, and approximately 6% rests with the top ten. Trimming took 1 base from V and 4 from J; bases not matched to a gene: 1. CDR3 length: 14 residues. Germline CDR1 and CDR2: LGHDT and YNNKEL (reference sequence). The sequencing input was peripheral blood. The chain couples TRBV3-1 (or the pseudogene TRBV3-2) to TRBJ1-3; 7 bases are a match to TRBD1. The receptor's source is a woman in her twenties or thirties with COVID-19, enrolled during active disease. The CDR3 DNA reads as TGTGCCAGCAGCCAAGGACAGGGCGGAAACACCATATATTTT. Amino acid sequence: CASSQGQGGNTIYF.